The entry below describes one TCR beta chain. The antigen this receptor binds is unknown. No base quality values were provided; no much bigger clone lies one nucleotide off. Enrolling through a virtual design, the prospective study's participants ranged in age from about 18 to 89 years and lived across approximately 25 United States geographic areas. In the prospective study, cohorts were assigned on the basis of participant-reported clinical history obtained from a screening survey and a study questionnaire. ImmuneRACE Cohort 3 recovered participants were defined by two consecutive negative NP/OP PCR tests, healthcare professional clearance, or symptom resolution. Each participant in the prospective study had whole blood, serum and a nasopharyngeal or oropharyngeal swab collected by mobile phlebotomists. Over a roughly 2-month period, participants in the prospective study had the option of providing additional blood draws and questionnaires. Blood samples from the prospective study were shipped frozen or at room temperature prior to DNA extraction.

The germline V and J ends show losses of 4 bases and 6 bases respectively, and no gene match explains 6 bases of the junction. The CDR3 contains 15 residues, cysteine and phenylalanine counted. Only the CDR3 part of the read is kept: 45 bases, read in frame from the first base. CDR1 and CDR2 were assigned from the germline V gene (reference sequence) as LNHDA and SQIVND. The immunoSEQ Assay, a bias-controlled multiplex PCR, was used to amplify TCRbeta CDR3 regions from genomic DNA. In the paper's pipeline: The number of nucleated cells in each sample was estimated by amplification of reference gene primers within the assay. To quantify the absolute abundance of each unique TCRbeta CDR3 rearrangement, sequence reads were collapsed and filtered. For each sample, productive Simpson clonality was calculated as the square root of Simpson's diversity index across productive rearrangements. This immuneACCESS table, as held by TCRdb, lists in-frame sequences with V and J called but not all clones. Of the missing ones, under half trace to an unresolved V gene in checked studies; the others have no known cause. That table furnishes V, J and clone size, whereas the DNA furnished D and trimming. The sample includes fewer than 300,000 clones, with about nine tenths observed a single time. Approximately 1.2% of the sample belongs to the ten largest clones.

The sample belongs to a study of blood T cell repertoires in COVID-19 (dated by TCRdb to about 2020). At the level of the whole study: Collaborator samples came from the United States, Italy and Spain and covered acute and convalescent phases of COVID-19. The samples were drawn from the first 160 participants of the ongoing ImmuneRACE study and from 950 to 1,500 subjects provided by 6 global collaborators. A de-identified subject ID, COVID-19 status, age in years and sex were almost always included in the sample metadata. Where available, HLA class I and class II types were taken from metadata supplied by the sample provider and were not determined by assay-based typing. The prospective study material was composed of cDNA or gDNA derived from T cells, B-cell-depleted T cells, or PBMCs. The dataset comprised deeply sampled blood TCRbeta repertoires from subjects exposed to, actively infected with, or recovered from COVID-19. The repertoires were released in a freely available public database intended as a resource for research on the immune response to SARS-CoV-2. The investigation overall reported the following: The quantity of clinical and demographic metadata differed by source and by participant and was supplied without curation.

The V and J segments used are TRBV19 and TRBJ2-1, and 10 junction bases match TRBD2. Source material: PBMCs or T cells enriched from blood (not recorded which). The sequence came from a woman in her twenties or thirties who had recovered from COVID-19. This receptor carries the CDR3 CASSRVAGGINEQFF. The nucleotide sequence reads TGTGCCAGTAGTAGGGTAGCGGGAGGAATCAATGAGCAGTTCTTC. The entire variable domain, with the stretches around the CDR3 drawn from the reference TRBV19 and TRBJ2-1 proteins, is DGGITQSPKYLFRKEGQNVTLSCEQNLNHDAMYWYRQDPGQGLRLIYYSQIVNDFQKGDIAEGYSVSREKKESFPLTVTSAQKNPTAFYLCASSRVAGGINEQFFGPGTRLTVL.